A selection of T cell receptor beta chains follows, all from one sample in a study of shared clonotypes between healthy human individuals. Some clones are missing from TCRdb's copy, which holds only in-frame ones; the method was immunoSEQ multiplex PCR. This sample has around 560,000 clones, with 85% to 95% found just once. Material for sequencing was naive CD8+ T cells sorted from blood. Receptors originate from a woman aged 25-40 years in good health. Each CDR3 is given with its conserved first and last residue. Each record gives: D gene, V gene, clone size, J gene, CDR3 DNA, CDR3 protein. A D gene is named only where the DNA matches it firmly. Expanded clones are given a class, and other clones once, few, many or no size at all.

d_call: TRBD2; v_call: TRBV7-9; clone_size: -; j_call: TRBJ2-1; cdr3_nt: TGTGCCAGCAGCTTAGCTGGGGGGGAGCGGGTTGAGCAGTTCTTC; cdr3_aa: CASSLAGGERVEQFF
d_call: TRBD2; v_call: TRBV4-1; clone_size: -; j_call: TRBJ2-1; cdr3_nt: TGCGCCAGCAGCCAAGCGCCGGGACTAGCCACCTACAATGAGCAGTTCTTC; cdr3_aa: CASSQAPGLATYNEQFF
d_call: -; v_call: TRBV29-1; clone_size: -; j_call: TRBJ2-6; cdr3_nt: TGCAGCGTTGGAGGAGAGTTGGGGGAGAGCTCTGGGGCCAACGTCCTGACTTTC; cdr3_aa: CSVGGELGESSGANVLTF
d_call: -; v_call: TRBV19; clone_size: -; j_call: TRBJ2-7; cdr3_nt: TGTGCCAGTAGTTTCAGTTATTCGTACGAGCAGTACTTC; cdr3_aa: CASSFSYSYEQYF
d_call: TRBD1; v_call: TRBV9; clone_size: -; j_call: TRBJ1-2; cdr3_nt: TGTGCCAGCAGCGCCGTCAAATTCGAGATGGAGCAGGGGGTTTCCTATGGCTACACCTTC; cdr3_aa: CASSAVKFEMEQGVSYGYTF
d_call: -; v_call: TRBV27; clone_size: -; j_call: TRBJ1-1; cdr3_nt: TGTGCCAGCAGTTTATCCCCAGGGAACACTGAAGCTTTCTTT; cdr3_aa: CASSLSPGNTEAFF
d_call: -; v_call: TRBV28; clone_size: -; j_call: TRBJ1-5; cdr3_nt: TGTGCCAGCACCACCGCGGTCCTTACACCTAGCAATCAGCCCCAGCATTTT; cdr3_aa: CASTTAVLTPSNQPQHF
d_call: TRBD2; v_call: TRBV6-1; clone_size: -; j_call: TRBJ2-7; cdr3_nt: TGTGCCAGCCGGGATCTGGAGGGAGGGTACGAGCAGTACTTC; cdr3_aa: CASRDLEGGYEQYF
d_call: TRBD2; v_call: TRBV14; clone_size: -; j_call: TRBJ2-1; cdr3_nt: TGTGCCAGCCAACTAGCGGGAGGCAATGAGCAGTTCTTC; cdr3_aa: CASQLAGGNEQFF
d_call: TRBD2; v_call: TRBV28; clone_size: once; j_call: TRBJ2-1; cdr3_nt: TGTGCCAGCAGTCACCCTAGCGGGCCTTACAATGAGCAGTTCTTC; cdr3_aa: CASSHPSGPYNEQFF
d_call: -; v_call: TRBV27; clone_size: -; j_call: TRBJ2-2; cdr3_nt: TGTGCCAGCAGTTTAGCACAGGGGAACACCGGGGAGCTGTTTTTT; cdr3_aa: CASSLAQGNTGELFF
d_call: -; v_call: TRBV4-1; clone_size: -; j_call: TRBJ2-1; cdr3_nt: TGCGCCAGCAGCCAAGAAGGGCTTAGCTCCTACAATGAGCAGTTCTTC; cdr3_aa: CASSQEGLSSYNEQFF
d_call: -; v_call: TRBV7-8; clone_size: -; j_call: TRBJ1-2; cdr3_nt: TGTGCCAGCAGCTTGTTGGGTTGGGGCGATGGCTACACCTTC; cdr3_aa: CASSLLGWGDGYTF
d_call: TRBD1; v_call: TRBV7-9; clone_size: -; j_call: TRBJ1-2; cdr3_nt: TGTGCCAGCAGCTTAAGCGGACAGGGTTTAAGTTATGGCTACACCTTC; cdr3_aa: CASSLSGQGLSYGYTF
d_call: TRBD1; v_call: TRBV5-6; clone_size: -; j_call: TRBJ2-7; cdr3_nt: TGTGCCAGCCGCCCAGGGGGCGCCGTTTACGAGCAGTACTTC; cdr3_aa: CASRPGGAVYEQYF
d_call: -; v_call: TRBV2; clone_size: -; j_call: TRBJ2-7; cdr3_nt: TGTGCCAGCGGGCTGGGGCTGGCCTACGAGCAGTACTTC; cdr3_aa: CASGLGLAYEQYF
d_call: -; v_call: TRBV20-1; clone_size: -; j_call: TRBJ2-5; cdr3_nt: TGCAGTGCAATGACAGGAGAGACCCAGTACTTC; cdr3_aa: CSAMTGETQYF
d_call: TRBD2; v_call: TRBV7-9; clone_size: -; j_call: TRBJ2-7; cdr3_nt: TGTGCCAGCAGTTTTAGCGGGAGATCCTACGAGCAGTACTTC; cdr3_aa: CASSFSGRSYEQYF
d_call: TRBD2; v_call: TRBV28; clone_size: -; j_call: TRBJ2-7; cdr3_nt: TGTGCCAGCAGCAGCCTAGCGGGAGGGCCTCAGAACGAGCAGTACTTC; cdr3_aa: CASSSLAGGPQNEQYF
d_call: -; v_call: TRBV28; clone_size: -; j_call: TRBJ2-3; cdr3_nt: TGTGCCAGCAGTTTTCAGCTGGGAGATACGCAGTATTTT; cdr3_aa: CASSFQLGDTQYF
d_call: -; v_call: TRBV9; clone_size: -; j_call: TRBJ2-5; cdr3_nt: TGTGCCAGCAGCCTTGGACACTACCAAGAGACCCAGTACTTC; cdr3_aa: CASSLGHYQETQYF
d_call: -; v_call: TRBV14; clone_size: -; j_call: TRBJ2-7; cdr3_nt: TGTGCCAGCAGCCAAGCATCTGCAGGGTCCTACGAGCAGTACTTC; cdr3_aa: CASSQASAGSYEQYF
d_call: TRBD2; v_call: TRBV29-1; clone_size: -; j_call: TRBJ2-1; cdr3_nt: TGCAGCGGGACTAGCGGGAGGGCTTTCCACAATGAGCAGTTCTTC; cdr3_aa: CSGTSGRAFHNEQFF
d_call: -; v_call: TRBV28; clone_size: -; j_call: TRBJ1-4; cdr3_nt: TGTGCCAGCAGTTTTTCCGGGACAAAACTGTTTTTT; cdr3_aa: CASSFSGTKLFF
d_call: TRBD2; v_call: TRBV9; clone_size: -; j_call: TRBJ2-1; cdr3_nt: TGTGCCAGCACCGCGAGCGGGGCGGCGAGTGAGCAGTTCTTC; cdr3_aa: CASTASGAASEQFF
d_call: -; v_call: TRBV15; clone_size: -; j_call: TRBJ2-3; cdr3_nt: TGTGCCACCTCGGGGCCAGGGCGGTACCTTGGCACAGATACGCAGTATTTT; cdr3_aa: CATSGPGRYLGTDTQYF
d_call: TRBD1; v_call: TRBV27; clone_size: -; j_call: TRBJ1-4; cdr3_nt: TGTGCCAGCAGTTTATCTGACAGGGTTCATGATGAAAAACTGTTTTTT; cdr3_aa: CASSLSDRVHDEKLFF
d_call: TRBD1; v_call: TRBV7-2; clone_size: -; j_call: TRBJ2-7; cdr3_nt: TGTGCCAGCAGCGTCGACAGGGGGCCCTACGAGCAGTACTTC; cdr3_aa: CASSVDRGPYEQYF